This TCR beta chain was identified during a study of cytomegalovirus exposure and HLA in healthy donors. The CDR3 totals 12 residues. The V gene's germline CDR1 is GTSNPN and CDR2 SVGIG (reference sequence). Researchers ran the PCR with 60 Vbeta and 13 Jbeta primers. Here immunoSEQ multiplex PCR was the method, and the copy in TCRdb shows in-frame clones only, minus some. The sample gives 160,000 or so clones, 80% to 90% of which show up once; roughly 4.9% is in the top ten. The chain is built from TRBV30 and TRBJ1-2, with 8 bases lining up with TRBD1. What was sequenced was PBMCs. The receptor was derived from a woman aged 18 to 35 in good health and CMV-seropositive. The CDR3 sequence: CGSSDRGYGYTF. In DNA form, the CDR3 reads TGTGGTAGTAGTGACAGGGGCTATGGCTACACCTTC. Full variable domain (outside the CDR3, taken from reference TRBV30 and TRBJ1-2): SQTIHQWPATLVQPVGSPLSLECTVEGTSNPNLYWYRQAAGRGLQLLFYSVGIGQISSEVPQNLSASRPQDRQFILSSKKLLLSDSGFYLCGSSDRGYGYTFGSGTRLTVV.